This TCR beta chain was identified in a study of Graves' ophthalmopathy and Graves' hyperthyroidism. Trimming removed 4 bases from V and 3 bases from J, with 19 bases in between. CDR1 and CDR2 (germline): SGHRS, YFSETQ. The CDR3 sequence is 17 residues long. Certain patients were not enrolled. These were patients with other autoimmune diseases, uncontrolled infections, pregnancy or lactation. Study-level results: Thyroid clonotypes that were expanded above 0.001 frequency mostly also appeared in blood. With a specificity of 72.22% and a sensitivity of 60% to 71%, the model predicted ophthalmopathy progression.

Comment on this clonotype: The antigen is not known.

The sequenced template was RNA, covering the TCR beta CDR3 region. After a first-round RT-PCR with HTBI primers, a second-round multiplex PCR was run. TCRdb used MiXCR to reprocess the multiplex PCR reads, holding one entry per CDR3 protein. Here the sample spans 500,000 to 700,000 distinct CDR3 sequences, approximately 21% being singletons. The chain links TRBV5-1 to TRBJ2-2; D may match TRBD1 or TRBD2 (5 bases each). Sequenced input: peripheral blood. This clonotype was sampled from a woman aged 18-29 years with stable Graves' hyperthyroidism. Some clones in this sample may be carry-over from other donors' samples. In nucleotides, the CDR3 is TGCGCCAGCAGCGCACTCGCCCAGGGAGTCCACACCGGGGAGCTGTTTTTT. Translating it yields CASSALAQGVHTGELFF.